These 30 T cell receptor beta chains originate from one sample sequenced in a study of blood T cell repertoires in COVID-19. Sequencing was performed with immunoSEQ multiplex PCR; in TCRdb, only in-frame clones are kept and a portion is missing. The profile shows around 160,000 clones, approximately 91% of them singletons. What was sequenced was peripheral blood. The receptors stem from a man between 18 and 35 years old with acute or convalescent COVID-19.

This chain uses TRBV19 with TRBJ1-1, with TRBD1 matching over 9 bases. Losses at the gene ends were 6 bases for V and 4 bases for J; bases not matched to a gene: 6. Germline-derived CDR1 and CDR2 are LNHDA and SQIVND (reference sequence). The CDR3 is 14 residues long. For the CDR3, the DNA is TGTGCCAGTAGGGCCGGGACAGGGCCCACTGAAGCTTTCTTT. Translation: CASRAGTGPTEAFF.

CDR3 in amino acids: CASSFKLISGYYEQYF. The CDR3 DNA reads TGTGCCAGCAGCTTCAAATTAATCAGCGGATACTACGAGCAGTACTTC. V usage is TRBV5-6 and J usage is TRBJ2-7; the D gene is possibly TRBD2 (5 bases). The germline V gene has CDR1 SGHDT and CDR2 YYEEEE. The V end was cut by 2 bases, the J end by 3 bases, with 18 bases between. This CDR3 region has 16 residues.

The chain employs TRBV9 and TRBJ2-2, with D maybe TRBD1 (6 bases). CDR1 and CDR2 from the germline V gene are SGDLS and YYNGEE. The CDR3 has 14 amino acids. V lost 3 bases, J lost 3 bases, and 9 bases lay in between. The chain's CDR3 is CASSADRHTGELFF. In DNA form, the CDR3 reads TGTGCCAGCAGCGCCGACAGGCACACCGGGGAGCTGTTTTTT. The full variable domain, completed using reference TRBV9 and TRBJ2-2, is DSGVTQTPKHLITATGQRVTLRCSPRSGDLSVYWYQQSLDQGLQFLIQYYNGEERAKGNILERFSAQQFPDLHSELNLSSLELGDSALYFCASSADRHTGELFFGEGSRLTVL.

The chain employs TRBV11-2 and TRBJ1-5; 7 nucleotides agree with TRBD1. This CDR3 has 14 residues. Trimming took 5 bases from V and 4 from J; bases not matched to a gene: 5. Germline lookup yields CDR1 SGHAT and CDR2 FQNNGV. CDR3 sequence reads: CASSQGQSNQPQHF. DNA for the CDR3: TGTGCCAGCAGCCAGGGACAGTCTAATCAGCCCCAGCATTTT.

V and J are TRBV19 and TRBJ2-1; no definite D call. Looked up from germline, CDR1 is LNHDA and CDR2 is SQIVND (reference sequence). This CDR3 spans 16 amino acids. The germline V and J ends were trimmed by 5 bases and 5 bases, with 19 bases remaining between them. The CDR3 spells CASSLASTSLHNEQFF. The CDR3 bases are TGTGCCAGTAGTCTGGCCTCCACCTCCCTTCACAATGAGCAGTTCTTC.

The rearrangement uses TRBV28 and TRBJ1-2; tentative D call: TRBD1 (6 bases). The CDR3 extends over 15 amino acids. The ends were cut back, 5 bases at V and 5 bases at J, with 18 bases in the middle. Germline CDR1 and CDR2: MDHEN and SYDVKM. The CDR3 nucleotides read TGTGCCAGCAGTCCACCCTGGACAGACCCTTATGGCTACACCTTC. Translation: CASSPPWTDPYGYTF.

Here the CDR3 DNA reads TGTGCCAGCAGTGACCACCGCGGGGGAGGTCCTTCCTATAATTCACCCCTCCACTTT. Protein: CASSDHRGGGPSYNSPLHF. The V gene is TRBV6-1, the J gene TRBJ1-6; possible D gene TRBD1, 5 bases. The CDR3 length is 19 residues. Trimming stripped 3 bases from V and 1 base from J, with 19 bases between. Germline CDR1 and CDR2: MNHNS and SASEGT.

This rearrangement joins TRBV5-1 to TRBJ2-5, with 9 nucleotides matching TRBD1. The CDR3 extends over 14 amino acids. Trimming removed 2 bases from V and 1 base from J; junction bases left unmatched: 0. The germline gives CDR1 SGHRS, CDR2 YFSETQ. The CDR3 coding sequence is TGCGCCAGCAGCTTACAGGGGGCCCAAGAGACCCAGTACTTC. It is translated as CASSLQGAQETQYF.

The CDR3 sequence is CASSIGGTNTGELFF. CDR3 sequence (DNA): TGTGCCAGTAGTATAGGGGGGACAAACACCGGGGAGCTGTTTTTT. The rearrangement joins TRBV19 to TRBJ2-2; D perhaps matches TRBD1 (6 bases). The CDR3 loop spans 15 amino acids. Germline V CDR1 and CDR2: LNHDA, SQIVND (reference sequence). V was trimmed by 1 base and J by 2 bases, leaving 8 bases between them.

This rearrangement joins TRBV5-1 to TRBJ1-2; no clear D. Trimming took off 0 bases at V and 0 bases at J, with 15 bases between the two ends. Germline V lookup: CDR1 SGHRS, CDR2 YFSETQ. The CDR3 is 17 residues long. In nucleotides, the CDR3 is TGCGCCAGCAGCTTGGTCGAGGGATGGCTGACTAACTATGGCTACACCTTC. Encoded protein: CASSLVEGWLTNYGYTF.

The chain links TRBV10-1 to TRBJ2-1, with 12 nucleotides matching TRBD2. Germline-derived CDR1 and CDR2 are WNHNN and SYGVQD (reference sequence). CDR3 size: 16 residues. The V and J ends lost 4 bases and 4 bases, in that order; junction bases with no gene match: 5. The CDR3 DNA sequence: TGCGCCAGCAGTGCTCTAGCGGGGGGGGTTTACAATGAGCAGTTCTTC. It yields the protein CASSALAGGVYNEQFF.

The rearrangement links TRBV9 to TRBJ2-5, with TRBD2 identical over 9 bases. The ends lost 0 bases at V and 1 base at J; junction bases unmatched: 1. CDR3 length equals 15 residues. Germline loops: CDR1 SGDLS, CDR2 YYNGEE. DNA of the CDR3: TGTGCCAGCAGCGTAGTAGCGGGGGCCCAAGAGACCCAGTACTTC. This gives the protein CASSVVAGAQETQYF.

This clone is a singleton in its sample. The chain couples TRBV29-1 to TRBJ1-5, with D tentatively TRBD1 (6 bases). This CDR3 has 13 residues. V lost 6 bases and J lost 4, with 13 bases in between. CDR1 is SQVTM, CDR2 ANQGSEA, per germline. CDR3 coding DNA: TGCAGCGTCGGAGTAGGGGGTAATCAGCCCCAGCATTTT. It specifies CSVGVGGNQPQHF. Full variable domain (rest looked up from reference TRBV29-1 and TRBJ1-5): SAVISQKPSRDICQRGTSLTIQCQVDSQVTMMFWYRQQPGQSLTLIATANQGSEATYESGFVIDKFPISRPNLTFSTLTVSNMSPEDSSIYLCSVGVGGNQPQHFGDGTRLSIL.

This sequence joins TRBV6-5 and TRBJ1-1, with 7 bases identical to TRBD1. This CDR3 has 15 residues. The V and J ends lost 2 bases and 1 base, in that order; junction bases with no gene match: 4. Germline loops: CDR1 MNHEY, CDR2 SVGAGI. This CDR3 reads CASSYRRGENTEAFF. The CDR3 nucleotides are TGTGCCAGCAGTTACCGCAGGGGGGAGAACACTGAAGCTTTCTTT.

On this clone: Germline is not matched at one junction end, which may reflect a read error. CDR3 in DNA: TGTGCCAGCAGCGAACGGCCCTTATTGGGTGGGAGCAACTTC. Translating gives CASSERPLLGGSNF. This chain connects TRBV6-4 to TRBJ2-7, with D maybe TRBD2 (5 bases). The germline V gene encodes CDR1 MRHNA and CDR2 SNTAGT. The CDR3 has 14 residues.

The CDR3 region is CASKAGNSPLHF. As DNA, the CDR3 is TGTGCCAGCAAGGCAGGGAATTCACCCCTCCACTTT. This chain links TRBV6-6 with TRBJ1-6; a weak D match, TRBD1 (5 bases). Germline CDR1 is MNHNY and CDR2 is SVGAGI (reference sequence). The CDR3 is 12 amino acids. V shed 7 bases and J shed 7 bases, with 8 bases lying between them.

The chain uses TRBV6-5 and TRBJ1-5; D is unresolved. V was pared by 7 bases and J by 9 bases, with 13 bases between. Germline assignment: CDR1 MNHEY and CDR2 SVGAGI. The CDR3 is 12 amino acids. The chain's CDR3 is CASNFQALPQHF. The CDR3 nucleotides are TGTGCCAGCAACTTTCAAGCTTTGCCCCAGCATTTT.

The V and J genes are TRBV5-1 and TRBJ2-6; no firm D call. Germline V gene data show CDR1 as SGHRS and CDR2 as YFSETQ. V lost 3 bases to trimming and J lost 3 bases, with 10 bases between them. The CDR3 contains 15 residues. The CDR3 here is CASSSRTGGANVLTF. CDR3 DNA sequence: TGCGCCAGCAGCTCAAGAACGGGTGGGGCCAACGTCCTGACTTTC.

Only a few counts were recorded for this clone. J is TRBJ1-1 and V is TRBV19; 7 positions agree with TRBD1. CDR3 length: 12 amino acids. From germline, CDR1 is LNHDA and CDR2 SQIVND (reference sequence). V lost 5 bases, J lost 9 bases, and 6 bases stayed unmatched. DNA of the CDR3: TGTGCCAGTAGTTTCAGACAGGGCCAAGCTTTCTTT. The encoded protein is CASSFRQGQAFF.

The genes are TRBV19 and TRBJ1-3, with 8 nucleotides matching TRBD1. Per the germline V gene, CDR1 is LNHDA and CDR2 is SQIVND (reference sequence). This CDR3 is 18 amino acids long. Trimming at V came to 2 bases and at J to 4 bases, leaving 13 bases not matched to a gene. DNA for the CDR3: TGTGCCAGTAGTATAATCGGACAGGGCTTCGCTGGAGGAAACACCATATATTTT. Translation: CASSIIGQGFAGGNTIYF.

In this sample, this clone turned up once. V and J are TRBV4-1 and TRBJ1-4; maybe TRBD1 (5 bases). The CDR3 runs 15 residues. The germline V and J ends were trimmed by 2 bases and 6 bases, with 13 bases remaining between them. Germline lookup yields CDR1 MGHRA and CDR2 YSYEKL. The CDR3 loop is CASSQQIRVYEKLFF. CDR3 in DNA: TGCGCCAGCAGCCAACAAATCAGGGTCTATGAAAAACTGTTTTTT.

For the CDR3, the DNA is TGTGCCAGCCGTCCGGGACAGCCATACAATGAGCAGTTCTTC. Protein product: CASRPGQPYNEQFF. This chain uses TRBV6-6 with TRBJ2-1; the match to TRBD1 covers 7 bases. Germline V gene sequence: CDR1 MNHNY, CDR2 SVGAGI (reference sequence). V shed 8 bases, J shed 4 bases, and the junction held 8 bases outside the gene matches. This CDR3 has 14 residues.

Written as DNA, the CDR3 is TGCAGCGTTACCGGGACTAGCTGGCCCTACAATGAGCAGTTCTTC. Amino acids: CSVTGTSWPYNEQFF. This chain links TRBV29-1 with TRBJ2-1; 9 nucleotides agree with TRBD2. The CDR3 spans 15 residues. Germline V gene lookup returns CDR1 SQVTM and CDR2 ANQGSEA. V lost 5 bases and J lost 2; bases outside the gene matches: 7.

This clone was seen a single time. The V call is TRBV23-1, the J call TRBJ1-5; no clear D gene. Being an ORF, TRBV23-1 has a function that is uncertain. The ends were cut back, 0 bases at V and 0 bases at J, with 9 bases in the middle. This CDR3 spans 16 amino acids. The CDR3, as DNA: TGCGCCAGCAGTCAATCGGGAGGGAATAGCAATCAGCCCCAGCATTTT. Translated: CASSQSGGNSNQPQHF.

The chain is built from TRBV9 and TRBJ1-5; 8 bases match TRBD1. V lost 0 bases to trimming and J lost 6 bases; unmatched junction nucleotides: 11. This CDR3 has 17 amino acids. CDR1 is SGDLS, CDR2 YYNGEE, per germline. CDR3 DNA: TGTGCCAGCAGCGTAGTCGCGTCAGGGGGCGCGGGTCAGCCCCAGCATTTT. It codes for CASSVVASGGAGQPQHF.

The table lists this clone with a count of one. The V call is TRBV30, the J call TRBJ1-6, with 8 bases that match TRBD1. Germline V gives CDR1 GTSNPN, CDR2 SVGIG (reference sequence). The CDR3 spans 13 residues. The V gene end was trimmed by 7 bases and the J gene end by 7 bases; junction bases not matched to a gene: 6. CDR3 in amino acids: CASTTGDNSPLHF. The CDR3 DNA reads as TGTGCCTCGACGACAGGGGACAATTCACCCCTCCACTTT.

The chain joins TRBV25-1 to TRBJ1-2; 7 bases fit TRBD1. In germline, CDR1 is MGHDK, CDR2 SYGVNS. V was clipped by 6 bases and J by 4 bases; unmatched bases: 8. The CDR3 extends over 14 amino acids. CDR3 in amino acids: CASRGGRGLYGYTF. CDR3 bases: TGTGCCAGCAGAGGCGGGAGGGGGCTCTATGGCTACACCTTC.

The chain recombines TRBV24-1 with TRBJ1-6; no clear D gene. The CDR3 runs to 12 residues. V shed 12 bases and J shed 9 bases, with 14 bases lying between them. Germline-derived CDR1 and CDR2 are KGHDR and SFDVKD. The CDR3 protein is CAPEGVGSPLHF. The CDR3 nucleotides read TGTGCCCCAGAGGGAGTAGGTTCACCCCTCCACTTT.

The CDR3 region is CASSKTAAAGNTIYF. CDR3 DNA: TGTGCCAGTAGTAAAACAGCGGCCGCTGGAAACACCATATATTTT. The chain is built from TRBV19 and TRBJ1-3; no definite D call. The V end lost 4 bases, the J end lost 2 bases, and 12 bases lay between the germline ends. From germline, CDR1 is LNHDA and CDR2 SQIVND (reference sequence). This CDR3 has 15 amino acids.

The V and J genes are TRBV7-9 and TRBJ2-5; D remains unclear. Germline CDR1 reads SEHNR; CDR2 reads FQNEAQ (reference sequence). The CDR3 contains 15 residues. Trimming stripped 5 bases from V and 2 bases from J, with 15 bases between. The DNA of the CDR3 is TGTGCCAGCAGCCCACCGACTCTTTTACAAGAGACCCAGTACTTC. Amino acid sequence: CASSPPTLLQETQYF.